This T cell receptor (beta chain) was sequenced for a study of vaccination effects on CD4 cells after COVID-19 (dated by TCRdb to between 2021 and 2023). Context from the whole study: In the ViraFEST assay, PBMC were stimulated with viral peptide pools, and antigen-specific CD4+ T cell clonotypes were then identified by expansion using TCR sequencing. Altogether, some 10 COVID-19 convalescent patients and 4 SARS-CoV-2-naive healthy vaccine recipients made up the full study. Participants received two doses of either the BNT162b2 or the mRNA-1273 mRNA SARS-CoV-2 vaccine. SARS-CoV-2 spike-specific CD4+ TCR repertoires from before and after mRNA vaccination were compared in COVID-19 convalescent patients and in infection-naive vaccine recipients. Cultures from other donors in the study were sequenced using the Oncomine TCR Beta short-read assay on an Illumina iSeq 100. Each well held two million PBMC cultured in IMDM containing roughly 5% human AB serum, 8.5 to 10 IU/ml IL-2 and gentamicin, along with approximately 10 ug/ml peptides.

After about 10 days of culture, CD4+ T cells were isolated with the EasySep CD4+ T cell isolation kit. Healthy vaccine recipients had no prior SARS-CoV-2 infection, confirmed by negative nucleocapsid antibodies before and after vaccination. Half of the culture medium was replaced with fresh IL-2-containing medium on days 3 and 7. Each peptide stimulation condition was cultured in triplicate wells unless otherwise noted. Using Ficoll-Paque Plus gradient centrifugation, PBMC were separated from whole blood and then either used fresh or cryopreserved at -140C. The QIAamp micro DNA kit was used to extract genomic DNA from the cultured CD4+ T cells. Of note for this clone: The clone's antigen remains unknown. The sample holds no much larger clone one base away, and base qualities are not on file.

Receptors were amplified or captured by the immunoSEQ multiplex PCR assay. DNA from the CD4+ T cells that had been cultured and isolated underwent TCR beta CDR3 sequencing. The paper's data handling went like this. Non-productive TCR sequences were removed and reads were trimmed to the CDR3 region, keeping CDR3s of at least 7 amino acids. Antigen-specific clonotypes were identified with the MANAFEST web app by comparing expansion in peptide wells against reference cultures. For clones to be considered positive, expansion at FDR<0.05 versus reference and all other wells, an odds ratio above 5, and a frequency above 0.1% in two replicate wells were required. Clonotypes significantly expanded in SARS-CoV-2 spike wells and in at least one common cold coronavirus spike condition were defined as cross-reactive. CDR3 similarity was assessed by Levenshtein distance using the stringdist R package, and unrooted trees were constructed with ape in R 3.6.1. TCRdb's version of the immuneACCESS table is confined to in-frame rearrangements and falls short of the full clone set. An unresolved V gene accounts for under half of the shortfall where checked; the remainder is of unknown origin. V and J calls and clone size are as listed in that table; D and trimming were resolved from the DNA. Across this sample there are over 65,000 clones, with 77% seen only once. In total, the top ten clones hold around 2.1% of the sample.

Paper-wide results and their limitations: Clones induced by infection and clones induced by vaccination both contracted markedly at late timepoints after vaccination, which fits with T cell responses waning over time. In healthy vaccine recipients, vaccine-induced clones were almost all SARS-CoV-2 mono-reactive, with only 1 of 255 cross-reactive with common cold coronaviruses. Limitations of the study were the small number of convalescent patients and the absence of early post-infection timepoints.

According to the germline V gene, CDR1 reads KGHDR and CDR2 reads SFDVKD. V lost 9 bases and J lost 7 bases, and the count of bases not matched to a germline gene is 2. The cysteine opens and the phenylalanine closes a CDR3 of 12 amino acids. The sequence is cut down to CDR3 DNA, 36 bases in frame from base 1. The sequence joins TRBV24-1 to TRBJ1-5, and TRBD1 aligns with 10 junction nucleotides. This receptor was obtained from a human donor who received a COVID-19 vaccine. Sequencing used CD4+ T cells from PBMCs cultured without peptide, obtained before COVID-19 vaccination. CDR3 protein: CATGTGAQPQHF. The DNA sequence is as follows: TGTGCCACCGGGACAGGGGCGCAGCCCCAGCATTTT.